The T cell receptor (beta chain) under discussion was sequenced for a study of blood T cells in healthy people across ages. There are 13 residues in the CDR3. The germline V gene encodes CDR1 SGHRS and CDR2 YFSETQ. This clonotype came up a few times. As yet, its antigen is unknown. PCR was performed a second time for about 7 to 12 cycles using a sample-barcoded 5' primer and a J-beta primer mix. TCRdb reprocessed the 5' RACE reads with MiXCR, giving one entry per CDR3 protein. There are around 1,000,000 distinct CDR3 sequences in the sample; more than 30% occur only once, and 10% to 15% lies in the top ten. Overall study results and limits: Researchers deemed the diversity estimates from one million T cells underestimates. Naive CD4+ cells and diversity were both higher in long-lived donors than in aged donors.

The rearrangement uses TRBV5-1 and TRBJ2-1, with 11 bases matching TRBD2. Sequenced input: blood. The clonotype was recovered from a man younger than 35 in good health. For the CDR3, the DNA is TGCGCATGGCTAGCGGGGGGCAGCAATGAGCAGTTCTTC. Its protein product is CAWLAGGSNEQFF.